These 11 T cell receptor beta chains were sequenced from one sample in a study of CD8+ T cells in alopecia areata. After isolation, RNA underwent reverse transcription to generate cDNA as the sequencing template. Method: immunoSEQ multiplex PCR; TCRdb's copy keeps in-frame clones and lacks some. The data contain some 150,000 clones, approximately 53% of them singletons. The specimen was CD8+ T cells sorted from blood, collected at week 0. The origin of the receptors is a human donor with alopecia areata.

In this sample, this clone turned up a few times. The chain uses TRBV6-6 and TRBJ2-1, with TRBD1 matching over 8 bases. Germline V gene sequence: CDR1 MNHNY, CDR2 SVGAGI (reference sequence). CDR3 length: 11 residues. Trimming took 10 bases from V and 9 from J; bases not matched to a gene: 5. The CDR3 DNA follows: TGTGCCACGTGGACAGGGACTGAGCAGTTCTTC. It codes for CATWTGTEQFF.

In its sample, this clone was seen a few times. This CDR3 is CASRTGQGTYGYTF. CDR3 bases: TGTGCCAGCAGGACCGGACAGGGGACCTATGGCTACACCTTC. V gene TRBV2 combines with J gene TRBJ1-2; 9 bases map to TRBD1. Losses at the gene ends were 6 bases for V and 4 bases for J; bases not matched to a gene: 6. The CDR3 loop spans 14 amino acids. Germline V lookup: CDR1 SNHLY, CDR2 FYNNEI.

Only a few counts were recorded for this clone. In DNA form, the CDR3 reads TGTGCTAGTTCGCGGGCCCTTCAGGACGGGCAGTTCTTC. Translating gives CASSRALQDGQFF. The V gene is TRBV12-5, the J gene TRBJ2-1; D is perhaps TRBD2 (5 bases). Germline V gene data show CDR1 as LGHNT and CDR2 as FRNRAP. V was clipped by 8 bases and J by 12 bases, with 20 bases between them. The length of the CDR3 is 13 residues.

This chain uses TRBV25-1 with TRBJ2-2; D is uncertain. Trimming removed 4 bases from V and 1 base from J, with 13 bases in between. The germline gives CDR1 MGHDK, CDR2 SYGVNS. This CDR3 contains 16 residues. CDR3 DNA sequence: TGTGCCAGCAGTGGGCCGGAAAAGAGGAACACCGGGGAGCTGTTTTTT. Encoded protein: CASSGPEKRNTGELFF.

This clone came up a few times. V usage is TRBV9 and J usage is TRBJ2-3; 10 bases match TRBD2. The CDR3 loop spans 16 amino acids. Trimming at V came to 0 bases and at J to 5 bases, leaving 6 bases not matched to a gene. The germline V gene encodes CDR1 SGDLS and CDR2 YYNGEE. The CDR3 sequence is CASSVASGGNGDTQYF. DNA for the CDR3: TGTGCCAGCAGCGTAGCTAGCGGGGGCAATGGAGATACGCAGTATTTT.

This clone was detected a few times. Mismatch with germline at one junction end may stem from a read error. The chain combines TRBV6-6 with TRBJ2-1; TRBD2 matches 12 bases. The CDR3 runs 15 residues. Germline CDR1 MNHNY, CDR2 SVGAGI (reference sequence). This CDR3 is CASSYISSSGGVGLF. CDR3 bases: TGTGCCAGCAGTTACATTTCTTCTAGCGGGGGGGTCGGGCTCTTC.

A single count supports this clone. The V call is TRBV4-3, the J call TRBJ1-6, with D unresolved. The germline gives CDR1 LGHNA, CDR2 YSLEER. The germline V and J ends were trimmed by 4 bases and 3 bases, with 13 bases remaining between them. The length of the CDR3 is 16 residues. The CDR3 sequence is CASSPLAESYNSPLHF. In DNA form, the CDR3 reads TGCGCCAGCAGCCCCCTCGCAGAAAGCTATAATTCACCCCTCCACTTT.

This clone was seen only a few times. DNA of the CDR3: TGTGCCTGGAGTGTAACAACCATTGACCCCTACGAGCAGTACTTC. It specifies CAWSVTTIDPYEQYF. This chain joins TRBV30 and TRBJ2-7; D remains unclear. Germline CDR1 and CDR2: GTSNPN and SVGIG (reference sequence). There are 15 residues in the CDR3. Trimming removed 0 bases from V and 2 bases from J, with 14 bases in between.

In its sample, this clone was seen many times. The chain carries TRBV10-3 and TRBJ2-2; 10 bases are shared with TRBD1. This CDR3 contains 17 residues. J lost 2 bases, V lost 2 bases, and 5 bases had no gene match. Germline V gives CDR1 ENHRY, CDR2 SYGVKD. CDR3 DNA sequence: TGTGCCATCAGTGAGCCCTGGACAGGGGGAAACACCGGGGAGCTGTTTTTT. This codes for CAISEPWTGGNTGELFF.

This chain links TRBV9 with TRBJ2-3; D is undetermined. The CDR3 runs to 16 residues. Looked up from germline, CDR1 is SGDLS and CDR2 is YYNGEE. V was clipped by 0 bases and J by 2 bases, with 13 bases between them. CDR3 in DNA: TGTGCCAGCAGCGTAGGCAGGTCTTCCTCCACAGATACGCAGTATTTT. It encodes CASSVGRSSSTDTQYF.

This chain uses TRBV28 with TRBJ1-2, with TRBD1 matching 8 bases. The germline CDR1 and CDR2 sequences are MDHEN and SYDVKM. J gave up 7 bases and V 8 bases, and 12 bases lay outside the gene matches. The CDR3 totals 14 residues. The CDR3 protein is CASSPGQGGFGYTF. CDR3 bases: TGTGCCAGCTCCCCTGGACAGGGCGGTTTTGGCTACACCTTC.